The 6 T cell receptor beta chains given below trace back to one sample, sequenced in a study of cytomegalovirus exposure and HLA in healthy donors. The primer mix had 60 Vbeta and 13 Jbeta primers. Only in-frame clones appear in the TCRdb table, and some are missing; sequencing was by immunoSEQ multiplex PCR. This sample has under 150,000 clones, with roughly two thirds found just once. The sequenced sample consisted of PBMCs. These receptors originate from a human donor in good health.

This clone was detected only once. The genes are TRBV11-3 and TRBJ2-7; possibly TRBD1 for D (6 bases). There are 15 residues in the CDR3. Trimming stripped 4 bases from V and 4 bases from J, with 17 bases between. Germline CDR1 SGHNT, CDR2 YENEEA. The CDR3 loop reads CASSSGTTSLYEQYF. Written as DNA, the CDR3 is TGTGCCAGCAGCTCCGGGACAACCTCGTTGTACGAGCAGTACTTC.

This chain links TRBV6-1 with TRBJ2-7, with D unclear. Trimming removed 0 bases at V and 2 bases at J, with 14 bases between. CDR1 is MNHNS, CDR2 SASEGT, per germline. This CDR3 has 16 residues. DNA of the CDR3: TGTGCCAGCAGTGAAGCTTTGAGACACCTGACCTACGAGCAGTACTTC. This sequence encodes CASSEALRHLTYEQYF.

The CDR3 bases are TGTGCCATCAGTGAGTACGGGACAGGGGGCGTCAACCACTATGGCTACACCTTC. This encodes CAISEYGTGGVNHYGYTF. The J gene is TRBJ1-2, the V gene TRBV10-3, with 12 bases matching TRBD1. Germline V gene lookup returns CDR1 ENHRY and CDR2 SYGVKD. The CDR3 is 18 amino acids. J was trimmed by 3 bases and V by 1 base; bases with no gene match: 9.

The chain employs TRBV10-1 and TRBJ2-7; 12 bases agree with TRBD1. Germline loops: CDR1 WNHNN, CDR2 SYGVQD (reference sequence). Unmatched junction bases numbered 5, after V lost 6 bases and J lost 2 bases. This CDR3 is built from 15 residues. The CDR3 coding sequence is TGCGCCAGCAGCACCGGGACAGGGGGCACCTACGAGCAGTACTTC. Translated: CASSTGTGGTYEQYF.

The J gene is TRBJ2-1, the V gene TRBV2; weak D call: TRBD2 (6 bases). V lost 8 bases and J lost 7, with 21 bases in between. The CDR3 spans 15 residues. Germline V gene sequence: CDR1 SNHLY, CDR2 FYNNEI. Here the CDR3 DNA reads TGTGCCAGCGTAATGCGGGAAGGCTGGCAGAATGAGCAGTTCTTC. Translating it yields CASVMREGWQNEQFF.

The rearrangement links TRBV6-5 to TRBJ2-2; TRBD2 might be the D (6 bases). The V gene's germline CDR1 is MNHEY and CDR2 SVGAGI. Between the trimmed V and J ends, which lost 8 bases and 5 bases, there was a span of 12 bases. The CDR3 spans 13 residues. The CDR3 nucleotides read TGTGCCAGCGGGCGGGGTGAAACCGGGGAGCTGTTTTTT. Residues: CASGRGETGELFF.